Presented here are 22 T cell receptor beta chains from one specimen sequenced in a study of cytomegalovirus exposure and HLA in healthy donors (dated by TCRdb to the late 2010s). Receptor amplification or capture employed the immunoSEQ multiplex PCR assay. A mixture of 60 forward primers for TCR Vbeta segments and 13 reverse primers for TCR Jbeta segments was used in the multiplex PCR. TCRdb carries this immuneACCESS record with in-frame sequences only. Its versions omit some clonotypes, under half of them owing to an unresolved V gene in the studies checked, with the rest unexplained. In all, the sample holds about 200,000 clones, and 75% to 85% of those were seen once. The ten largest account for around 6.3% of the sample. Sequencing was performed on PBMCs. Receptor source: a woman aged 50 to 60 in good health and CMV-seropositive.

As to this clone: Since no conserved phenylalanine or tryptophan closes the CDR3, a read error is the likely cause. The CDR3 DNA reads TGTGCCAGCAGTTACCACAGGGGGCGCACCGGGGAGCTGTTTTGT. Translating it yields CASSYHRGRTGELFC. J is TRBJ2-2 and V is TRBV6-5, with 9 bases that match TRBD1. From germline, CDR1 is MNHEY and CDR2 SVGAGI. The CDR3 spans 15 residues. Germline trimming cut 2 bases from V and 4 bases from J; bases unmatched to any gene: 2.

The chain is built from TRBV7-3 and TRBJ2-7; 7 nucleotides agree with TRBD1. J lost 0 bases, V lost 5 bases, and 10 bases had no gene match. CDR3 length equals 16 residues. The germline CDR1 and CDR2 sequences are SGHTA and FQGTGA. CDR3 DNA sequence: TGTGCCAGCAGCCTCCTGCCGGGACAGAACTCCTACGAGCAGTACTTC. Protein product: CASSLLPGQNSYEQYF.

The chain uses TRBV19 and TRBJ2-7; D gene unclear. Germline V gene lookup returns CDR1 LNHDA and CDR2 SQIVND (reference sequence). The V end lost 3 bases, the J end lost 3 bases, and 21 bases lay between the germline ends. The CDR3 is made up of 17 amino acids. CDR3 sequence reads: CASSIQLDNIIHYEQYF. CDR3 nucleotides: TGTGCCAGTAGTATCCAACTCGACAACATTATTCACTACGAGCAGTACTTC.

This chain uses TRBV5-4 with TRBJ2-7; 9 bases are a match to TRBD1. This CDR3 is 17 amino acids long. V lost 4 bases, J lost 5 bases, and 16 bases stayed unmatched. Germline V lookup: CDR1 SGHNT, CDR2 YYREEE (reference sequence). This CDR3 reads CASSPVSSGTGSHEQYF. The DNA for the CDR3 is TGTGCCAGCAGCCCCGTGTCGTCCGGGACAGGGAGCCACGAGCAGTACTTC. Looking up the rest from reference TRBV5-4 and TRBJ2-7 gives the full variable domain: ETGVTQSPTHLIKTRGQQVTLRCSSQSGHNTVSWYQQALGQGPQFIFQYYREEENGRGNFPPRFSGLQFPNYSSELNVNALELDDSALYLCASSPVSSGTGSHEQYFGPGTRLTVT.

The chain carries TRBV15 and TRBJ1-4; D remains ambiguous. Germline V gives CDR1 LNHNV, CDR2 YYDKDF (reference sequence). V lost 2 bases to trimming and J lost 0 bases, with 10 bases between them. The CDR3 totals 16 residues. CDR3 in amino acids: CATSRLLIATNEKLFF. CDR3 nucleotides: TGTGCCACCAGCAGACTACTCATTGCAACTAATGAAAAACTGTTTTTT.

The V call is TRBV29-1, the J call TRBJ2-2, with D possibly being TRBD1 (5 bases). V lost 4 bases and J 3 bases, leaving 9 bases between the germline ends. The length of the CDR3 is 13 residues. The germline CDR1 and CDR2 sequences are SQVTM and ANQGSEA. CDR3 nucleotide sequence: TGCAGCGTTGGACCACAGGACACCGGGGAGCTGTTTTTT. Translated: CSVGPQDTGELFF.

The J gene is TRBJ1-5, the V gene TRBV4-1, with TRBD1 identical over 9 bases. CDR1 is MGHRA, CDR2 YSYEKL, per germline. CDR3 length: 17 amino acids. The ends lost 3 bases at V and 5 bases at J; junction bases unmatched: 11. This CDR3 reads CASSHAGDRVFDQPQHF. CDR3 bases: TGCGCCAGCAGCCATGCAGGGGACAGGGTATTCGATCAGCCCCAGCATTTT.

The chain has TRBV6-5 and TRBJ1-3; D uncertain. The CDR3 has 14 amino acids. Trimming took 6 bases from V and 2 from J, leaving 11 bases between them. Germline V CDR1 and CDR2: MNHEY, SVGAGI. CDR3: CASRWTDAGNTIYF. The CDR3 nucleotides read TGTGCCAGCAGATGGACTGATGCTGGAAACACCATATATTTT.

The chain is built from TRBV2 and TRBJ1-6; maybe TRBD1 (6 bases). Germline V gene data show CDR1 as SNHLY and CDR2 as FYNNEI. The CDR3 runs 16 residues. The ends were cut back, 0 bases at V and 5 bases at J, with 11 bases in the middle. The CDR3 loop is CASSEAGQGNNSPLHF. CDR3 sequence (DNA): TGTGCCAGCAGTGAAGCGGGGCAGGGGAATAATTCACCCCTCCACTTT.

This clone has a handful of counts. The genes are TRBV15 and TRBJ1-1, with D possibly TRBD1 on 5 matching bases. Germline CDR1 is LNHNV and CDR2 is YYDKDF (reference sequence). This CDR3 is 16 amino acids long. Trimming removed 0 bases at V and 0 bases at J, with 11 bases between. CDR3 nucleotides: TGTGCCACCAGCAGAGATTCGCAGGGAATGAACACTGAAGCTTTCTTT. Its protein is CATSRDSQGMNTEAFF. The full variable domain, completed using reference TRBV15 and TRBJ1-1, is DAMVIQNPRYQVTQFGKPVTLSCSQTLNHNVMYWYQQKSSQAPKLLFHYYDKDFNNEADTPDNFQSRRPNTSFCFLDIRSPGLGDTAMYLCATSRDSQGMNTEAFFGQGTRLTVV.

This chain links TRBV27 with TRBJ1-6; TRBD1 is a possible D gene (5 bases). Germline V CDR1 and CDR2: MNHEY, SMNVEV (reference sequence). The CDR3 length is 17 residues. The V end was cut by 6 bases, the J end by 8 bases, with 23 bases between. The DNA for the CDR3 is TGTGCCAGCAGCTTTAGTCAGCGGGGGAATTGGGATTCACCCCTCCACTTT. This sequence encodes CASSFSQRGNWDSPLHF.

The chain combines TRBV5-4 with TRBJ1-2; 12 bases fit TRBD1. Germline-derived CDR1 and CDR2 are SGHNT and YYREEE (reference sequence). The CDR3 contains 16 residues. With 6 bases clipped from V and 5 bases from J, the junction kept 11 bases outside the gene matches. In nucleotides, the CDR3 is TGTGCCAGCACGCCCCAGGGACAGGGGGCGAGGTATGGCTACACCTTC. Translating it yields CASTPQGQGARYGYTF.

The J gene is TRBJ2-3, the V gene TRBV2; 9 bases match TRBD1. The CDR3 loop spans 17 amino acids. Germline V gene data show CDR1 as SNHLY and CDR2 as FYNNEI. Trimming removed 4 bases from V and 1 base from J; junction bases left unmatched: 9. The CDR3 DNA follows: TGTGCCAGCAGTGGGGGACAGGGTGTTACTGGCACAGATACGCAGTATTTT. Its protein product is CASSGGQGVTGTDTQYF. The complete variable domain, with remaining parts taken from reference TRBV2 and TRBJ2-3, reads EPEVTQTPSHQVTQMGQEVILRCVPISNHLYFYWYRQILGQKVEFLVSFYNNEISEKSEIFDDQFSVERPDGSNFTLKIRSTKLEDSAMYFCASSGGQGVTGTDTQYFGPGTRLTVL.

The rearrangement uses TRBV4-1 and TRBJ2-7; 8 nucleotides agree with TRBD1. The germline V gene encodes CDR1 MGHRA and CDR2 YSYEKL. The ends lost 4 bases at V and 3 bases at J; junction bases unmatched: 11. The length of the CDR3 is 16 residues. CDR3 sequence reads: CASSLIPGQARYEQYF. Here the CDR3 DNA reads TGCGCCAGCAGCCTTATTCCGGGACAGGCGCGCTACGAGCAGTACTTC.

The V gene is TRBV10-2, the J gene TRBJ2-5; TRBD1 agrees at 8 bases. Germline assignment: CDR1 WSHSY and CDR2 SAAADI. The CDR3 consists of 14 residues. J lost 4 bases, V lost 10 bases, and 11 bases had no gene match. In DNA form, the CDR3 reads TGCGCCACCAAACAACGGACAGGGCTAGAGACCCAGTACTTC. It codes for CATKQRTGLETQYF.

The gene calls are TRBV5-1 and TRBJ2-1; 9 bases are shared with TRBD1. V lost 0 bases, J lost 8 bases, and 6 bases stayed unmatched. Germline V CDR1 and CDR2: SGHRS, YFSETQ. The CDR3 has 15 amino acids. CDR3: CASSLAGQGTDEQFF. DNA of the CDR3: TGCGCCAGCAGCTTGGCGGGACAGGGCACGGATGAGCAGTTCTTC. Full variable domain (rest looked up from reference TRBV5-1 and TRBJ2-1): KAGVTQTPRYLIKTRGQQVTLSCSPISGHRSVSWYQQTPGQGLQFLFEYFSETQRNKGNFPGRFSGRQFSNSRSEMNVSTLELGDSALYLCASSLAGQGTDEQFFGPGTRLTVL.

The chain combines TRBV27 with TRBJ1-2, with no clear D. Germline V gives CDR1 MNHEY, CDR2 SMNVEV (reference sequence). V shed 2 bases and J shed 4 bases, with 11 bases lying between them. The CDR3 is 14 amino acids. Here the CDR3 reads CASSLGPSVYGYTF. CDR3 nucleotides: TGTGCCAGCAGTTTAGGTCCCAGTGTCTATGGCTACACCTTC.

This chain joins TRBV5-4 and TRBJ2-3, with D possibly TRBD2 on 6 matching bases. Germline V gene lookup returns CDR1 SGHNT and CDR2 YYREEE (reference sequence). The CDR3 extends over 17 amino acids. Trimming shortened V by 4 bases and J by 1 base, and 19 bases separated the two germline ends. CDR3 loop: CASSPGIRDFRTDTQYF. The CDR3 DNA reads as TGTGCCAGCAGCCCAGGCATTAGGGACTTCCGCACAGATACGCAGTATTTT.

CDR3 in amino acids: CASSELAGAEDTQYF. DNA of the CDR3: TGTGCCAGCAGCGAGTTAGCGGGAGCGGAAGATACGCAGTATTTT. The chain joins TRBV9 to TRBJ2-3, with 9 bases aligning to TRBD2. The CDR3 has 15 amino acids. J gave up 5 bases and V 3 bases, and 7 bases lay outside the gene matches. Germline CDR1 reads SGDLS; CDR2 reads YYNGEE.

V is TRBV18 and J is TRBJ2-7, with 7 bases aligning to TRBD1. This CDR3 is 15 amino acids long. Per germline, CDR1 KGHSH and CDR2 LQKENI. The ends lost 0 bases at V and 7 bases at J; junction bases unmatched: 9. The CDR3 sequence is CASSPPEDRALEQYF. CDR3 DNA sequence: TGTGCCAGCTCACCACCCGAAGACAGGGCCTTGGAGCAGTACTTC. Drawing the rest from reference TRBV18 and TRBJ2-7, the complete variable domain is NAGVMQNPRHLVRRRGQEARLRCSPMKGHSHVYWYRQLPEEGLKFMVYLQKENIIDESGMPKERFSAEFPKEGPSILRIQQVVRGDSAAYFCASSPPEDRALEQYFGPGTRLTVT.

This sequence joins TRBV18 and TRBJ2-1; 7 bases are shared with TRBD2. Germline CDR1 reads KGHSH; CDR2 reads LQKENI. The CDR3 loop spans 15 amino acids. Unmatched junction bases numbered 7, after V lost 6 bases and J lost 2 bases. CDR3 sequence (DNA): TGTGCCAGCTCTCTGGAGGCGGGAGCCTACAATGAGCAGTTCTTC. Encoded protein: CASSLEAGAYNEQFF.

The chain recombines TRBV9 with TRBJ1-2; possibly TRBD1 for D (5 bases). Germline V gene sequence: CDR1 SGDLS, CDR2 YYNGEE. With 0 bases removed from V and 1 base from J, the gap between germline ends came to 10 bases. The CDR3 consists of 15 residues. CDR3 nucleotide sequence: TGTGCCAGCAGCGTAGCGGGGGGTAATAACTATGGCTACACCTTC. Its translation: CASSVAGGNNYGYTF.